This T cell receptor (beta chain) was identified during a study of control samples from healthy donors and cancer patients. This CDR3 comprises 17 residues. J was trimmed by 7 bases and V by 0 bases; bases with no gene match: 8. Per germline, CDR1 LGHNA and CDR2 YSLEER. Clones were sequenced by immunoSEQ multiplex PCR, and TCRdb holds only the in-frame ones, with some missing. The table includes roughly 32,000 clones, about 85% detected once. This clone was counted a single time. The sequence came from a woman between 35 and 50 years old with lung cancer. Sequencing was carried out using PBMCs. The J gene is TRBJ2-1, the V gene TRBV4-3, with 11 bases matching TRBD1. DNA of the CDR3: TGCGCCAGCAGCCAAGACCCCCCGGGACAGGGGGTAAATGAGCAGTTCTTC. It codes for CASSQDPPGQGVNEQFF.